The T cell receptor (beta chain) described here comes from a study of long-term antiretroviral therapy in people with HIV. This clone showed up just a few times. Running of the v3.0 immunoSEQ assay took place at survey level. What sequencing targeted per sample was roughly 40,000-55,000 T-cell genomes. Sequencing used immunoSEQ multiplex PCR; TCRdb keeps in-frame clones, though not all of them. The repertoire holds about 36,000 clones, around three quarters seen once, with less than 6% in the top ten. The CDR3 sequence is 15 residues long. Germline CDR1 SGHTA, CDR2 FQGTGA. V was clipped by 5 bases and J by 4 bases, with 14 bases between them. PBMC samples from each donor numbered at least one pre-ART and at least two post-ART. Treatment locations for all participants with HIV were in the United States.

Here the sequenced sample was unsorted PBMCs, taken 3.4 years after starting antiretroviral therapy. The receptor's source is a man aged 25-40 years with HIV. This chain connects TRBV7-3 to TRBJ2-2; D is possibly TRBD2 (5 bases). CDR3 region: CASSPDGKTTGELFF. CDR3 DNA: TGTGCCAGCAGCCCGGACGGGAAGACCACCGGGGAGCTGTTTTTT.